Following are 27 T cell receptor beta chains from one sample sequenced in a study of blood T cell repertoires in COVID-19. Some clones are missing from TCRdb's copy, which holds only in-frame ones; the method was immunoSEQ multiplex PCR. Here the sample spans nearly 65,000 clones, about 80% being singletons. Sequenced: peripheral blood. Receptors were obtained from a human donor in a cohort sampled during active COVID-19.

This chain links TRBV6-4 with TRBJ2-2; TRBD2 aligns across 9 bases. Unmatched junction bases numbered 0, after V lost 4 bases and J lost 3 bases. Germline V CDR1 and CDR2: MRHNA, SNTAGT. The CDR3 consists of 14 residues. The CDR3 reads CASSVAGDTGELFF. CDR3 nucleotides: TGTGCCAGCAGTGTAGCGGGAGACACCGGGGAGCTGTTTTTT.

In DNA form, the CDR3 reads TGCGCCAGCAGCTTGACCGTCCAGGATGAAAAACTGTTTTTT. It encodes CASSLTVQDEKLFF. The rearrangement uses TRBV5-1 and TRBJ1-4; D not certain. The CDR3 is 14 residues long. The V gene's germline CDR1 is SGHRS and CDR2 YFSETQ. Trimming pared 1 base from V and 6 bases from J, leaving 10 bases between. The full variable domain, completed using reference TRBV5-1 and TRBJ1-4, is KAGVTQTPRYLIKTRGQQVTLSCSPISGHRSVSWYQQTPGQGLQFLFEYFSETQRNKGNFPGRFSGRQFSNSRSEMNVSTLELGDSALYLCASSLTVQDEKLFFGSGTQLSVL.

This chain joins TRBV7-2 and TRBJ1-6; 8 bases line up with TRBD1. Germline trimming cut 4 bases from V and 9 bases from J; bases unmatched to any gene: 8. This CDR3 spans 15 amino acids. The germline V gene encodes CDR1 SGHTA and CDR2 FQGNSA. The CDR3, as DNA: TGTGCCAGCAGCTCCTTGGCAGGGGGCGGTTCACCCCTCCACTTT. This translates into CASSSLAGGGSPLHF. The entire variable domain, with the rest obtained from reference TRBV7-2 and TRBJ1-6, is as follows: GAGVSQSPSNKVTEKGKDVELRCDPISGHTALYWYRQSLGQGLEFLIYFQGNSAPDKSGLPSDRFSAERTGGSVSTLTIQRTQQEDSAVYLCASSSLAGGGSPLHFGNGTRLTVT.

The V gene is TRBV6-5, the J gene TRBJ2-7; 11 positions agree with TRBD2. CDR1 is MNHEY and CDR2 is SVGAGI in the germline V gene. CDR3 length: 13 residues. Trimming removed 6 bases from V and 6 bases from J; junction bases left unmatched: 4. The CDR3 bases are TGTGCCAGCAGAGATCTAGCGGGAGGCGAGCAGTACTTC. Translation: CASRDLAGGEQYF.

This clone was found once. This chain joins TRBV7-9 and TRBJ1-3; 7 bases map to TRBD1. This CDR3 region has 15 residues. Germline V gene lookup returns CDR1 SEHNR and CDR2 FQNEAQ (reference sequence). The junction had 3 bases not matched to a gene; V was cut back by 2 bases and J by 2 bases. The CDR3 bases are TGTGCCAGCAGCTTACGACAGGGCGCTGGAAACACCATATATTTT. This codes for CASSLRQGAGNTIYF.

This chain uses TRBV13 with TRBJ1-2, with a tentative D call TRBD1 (6 bases). V lost 4 bases to trimming and J lost 2 bases, with 8 bases between them. The CDR3 sequence is 13 residues long. Germline CDR1 reads PRHDT; CDR2 reads FYEKMQ (reference sequence). CDR3 in DNA: TGTGCCAGCAGCTCGGACAGAAACTATGGCTACACCTTC. Its translation is CASSSDRNYGYTF.

J is TRBJ2-5 and V is TRBV11-1; 8 bases align to TRBD2. Germline V gene lookup returns CDR1 SGHAT and CDR2 FQDESV (reference sequence). J was trimmed by 5 bases and V by 5 bases; bases with no gene match: 10. The CDR3 length is 15 residues. CDR3 in DNA: TGTGCCAGCAGCCTCTCGCGGGGGGAAGGGGAGACCCAGTACTTC. It yields the protein CASSLSRGEGETQYF. The entire variable domain, with the rest obtained from reference TRBV11-1 and TRBJ2-5, is as follows: EAEVAQSPRYKITEKSQAVAFWCDPISGHATLYWYRQILGQGPELLVQFQDESVVDDSQLPKDRFSAERLKGVDSTLKIQPAELGDSAMYLCASSLSRGEGETQYFGPGTRLLVL.

This chain connects TRBV9 to TRBJ1-2; 7 bases agree with TRBD1. Germline CDR1 is SGDLS and CDR2 is YYNGEE. The CDR3 is 13 amino acids. With 4 bases clipped from V and 4 bases from J, the junction kept 4 bases outside the gene matches. Written as DNA, the CDR3 is TGTGCCAGCAGCCCGGGGGACAGCTATGGCTACACCTTC. This gives the protein CASSPGDSYGYTF.

This rearrangement joins TRBV5-1 to TRBJ1-2; TRBD1 matches 9 bases. Germline lookup yields CDR1 SGHRS and CDR2 YFSETQ. The V gene end was trimmed by 4 bases and the J gene end by 8 bases; junction bases not matched to a gene: 6. The CDR3 totals 13 residues. The CDR3 DNA follows: TGCGCCAGCAGCCCGGGACAGGGAAGCGGCTACACCTTC. This sequence encodes CASSPGQGSGYTF. Variable domain in full (rest from reference TRBV5-1 and TRBJ1-2): KAGVTQTPRYLIKTRGQQVTLSCSPISGHRSVSWYQQTPGQGLQFLFEYFSETQRNKGNFPGRFSGRQFSNSRSEMNVSTLELGDSALYLCASSPGQGSGYTFGSGTRLTVV.

This chain joins TRBV14 and TRBJ2-5, with 8 bases matching TRBD1. CDR3 length equals 16 residues. V was clipped by 3 bases and J by 5 bases; unmatched bases: 11. Germline values: CDR1 SGHDN, CDR2 FVKESK. Here the CDR3 reads CASSHRPGQGDETQYF. CDR3 DNA sequence: TGTGCCAGCAGCCATCGCCCCGGACAGGGAGACGAGACCCAGTACTTC.

A few counts support this clone. V gene TRBV7-2 combines with J gene TRBJ1-4, with D perhaps matching TRBD1 (5 bases). The CDR3 is made up of 16 amino acids. The germline V gene has CDR1 SGHTA and CDR2 FQGNSA. Deletions cut 6 bases from V and 3 bases from J, with 17 bases between. This CDR3 reads CASREGIGRANEKLFF. CDR3 bases: TGTGCCAGCAGGGAGGGGATAGGGCGGGCTAATGAAAAACTGTTTTTT.

CDR3 region: CASSSDRAFYEQYF. As DNA, the CDR3 is TGTGCCAGCAGCTCCGACAGGGCCTTCTACGAGCAGTACTTC. This chain links TRBV7-8 with TRBJ2-7; 7 bases are shared with TRBD1. J was trimmed by 3 bases and V by 4 bases; bases with no gene match: 6. Germline loops: CDR1 SGHVS, CDR2 FQNEAQ. This CDR3 is 14 amino acids long.

This clone was detected a few times. The chain carries TRBV7-9 and TRBJ1-5; D might be TRBD1 (6 bases). The germline CDR1 and CDR2 sequences are SEHNR and FQNEAQ (reference sequence). The CDR3 spans 12 residues. Trimming took 5 bases from V and 9 from J, leaving 11 bases between them. CDR3 DNA sequence: TGTGCCAGCAGCCAAATAGGGGGGCCCCAGCATTTT. Its protein product is CASSQIGGPQHF.

This clone has only a few counts. V gene TRBV6-1 combines with J gene TRBJ2-5; D uncertain. The length of the CDR3 is 13 residues. Germline CDR1 MNHNS, CDR2 SASEGT. Between the trimmed V and J ends, which lost 3 bases and 3 bases, there was a span of 8 bases. The CDR3 sequence: CASSEAEKETQYF. CDR3 sequence (DNA): TGTGCCAGCAGTGAGGCGGAGAAAGAGACCCAGTACTTC.

This rearrangement joins TRBV5-1 to TRBJ2-2; 10 nucleotides match TRBD1. This CDR3 comprises 15 residues. From germline, CDR1 is SGHRS and CDR2 YFSETQ. The V segment lost 4 bases and the J segment 6 bases; nucleotides outside the gene matches: 6. The CDR3 sequence: CASSPGTGVPGELFF. For the CDR3, the DNA is TGCGCCAGCAGCCCCGGGACAGGGGTACCCGGGGAGCTGTTTTTT.

To note about this clone: At one boundary the junction diverges from the germline segment, which might be a read error. This chain uses TRBV30 with TRBJ2-7; 9 bases fit TRBD2. In germline, CDR1 is GTSNPN, CDR2 SVGIG (reference sequence). The CDR3 is 16 residues long. The CDR3: CAWSANRGRASDEQYF. In DNA form, the CDR3 reads TGTGCCTGGAGTGCGAATCGCGGGAGGGCCTCCGACGAGCAGTACTTC.

V usage is TRBV28 and J usage is TRBJ2-7, with a tentative D call TRBD2 (6 bases). Germline V gene sequence: CDR1 MDHEN, CDR2 SYDVKM. V lost 3 bases and J 2 bases, leaving 17 bases between the germline ends. The CDR3 runs to 16 residues. The CDR3 loop is CASSFRTGASAYEQYF. CDR3 bases: TGTGCCAGCAGTTTCCGGACCGGGGCTAGCGCCTACGAGCAGTACTTC.

This chain connects TRBV4-3 to TRBJ2-1; no definite D call. Trimming pared 0 bases from V and 4 bases from J, leaving 7 bases between. The length of the CDR3 is 14 residues. CDR1 and CDR2 from the germline V gene are LGHNA and YSLEER. Written as DNA, the CDR3 is TGCGCCAGCAGCCAAGAAAATTCGTACAATGAGCAGTTCTTC. Translating it yields CASSQENSYNEQFF.

This clone appeared a single time. The rearrangement joins TRBV15 to TRBJ2-2; D call uncertain. The CDR3 is 15 residues long. V lost 0 bases and J lost 6, with 11 bases in between. The germline CDR1 and CDR2 sequences are LNHNV and YYDKDF (reference sequence). The DNA for the CDR3 is TGTGCCACCAGCAGAGATCGTCAGGTTGCCGGGGAGCTGTTTTTT. Amino acid sequence: CATSRDRQVAGELFF.

The gene calls are TRBV24-1 and TRBJ2-3, with D possibly TRBD2 on 5 matching bases. Trimming left V 5 bases short and J 1 base short, with 6 bases between. Germline V gives CDR1 KGHDR, CDR2 SFDVKD. There are 13 residues in the CDR3. Here the CDR3 reads CATSGERTDTQYF. In nucleotides, the CDR3 is TGTGCCACCAGTGGGGAGCGCACAGATACGCAGTATTTT.

The chain uses TRBV10-1 and TRBJ2-7; 9 nucleotides match TRBD2. Trimming took 5 bases from V and 5 from J; bases not matched to a gene: 10. The germline CDR1 and CDR2 sequences are WNHNN and SYGVQD (reference sequence). The CDR3 loop spans 15 amino acids. The CDR3, as DNA: TGCGCCAGCAGTCCGTTTAGCGGGAGCGGGAACGAGCAGTACTTC. As protein: CASSPFSGSGNEQYF.

The gene calls are TRBV27 and TRBJ1-2; D ambiguous. The CDR3 extends over 14 amino acids. Deletions cut 8 bases from V and 2 bases from J, with 15 bases between. CDR1 and CDR2 from the germline V gene are MNHEY and SMNVEV (reference sequence). The DNA for the CDR3 is TGTGCCAGCGCCCAAAGAGGGTGGAACTATGGCTACACCTTC. Encoded protein: CASAQRGWNYGYTF.

V and J are TRBV12-3 or TRBV12-4 and TRBJ1-2; the D is unclear. This CDR3 is built from 12 residues. With 2 bases removed from V and 7 bases from J, the gap between germline ends came to 8 bases. CDR3 sequence reads: CASSLRYSGYTF. CDR3 nucleotide sequence: TGTGCCAGCAGTTTAAGATACTCTGGCTACACCTTC.

The V call is TRBV7-9, the J call TRBJ2-5; unclear D gene. The CDR3 runs to 14 residues. Germline assignment: CDR1 SEHNR and CDR2 FQNEAQ (reference sequence). V was pared by 3 bases and J by 3 bases, with 11 bases between. Here the CDR3 DNA reads TGTGCCAGCAGCTTTGTGTTCAGCGAAGAGACCCAGTACTTC. This sequence encodes CASSFVFSEETQYF.

The chain recombines TRBV27 with TRBJ2-1; D may be TRBD2 (5 bases). Germline CDR1 MNHEY, CDR2 SMNVEV (reference sequence). The CDR3 consists of 15 residues. Trimming stripped 7 bases from V and 0 bases from J, with 13 bases between. CDR3 amino acids: CASMLSGSSYNEQFF. The CDR3 bases are TGTGCCAGCATGTTAAGCGGTTCCTCCTACAATGAGCAGTTCTTC.

In this sample, this clone turned up once. The chain employs TRBV5-1 and TRBJ1-1; the match to TRBD1 covers 9 bases. CDR3 length: 16 amino acids. The junction had 12 bases not matched to a gene; V was cut back by 2 bases and J by 7 bases. Germline CDR1 reads SGHRS; CDR2 reads YFSETQ. CDR3: CASSLPGTGKSNEAFF. As DNA, the CDR3 is TGCGCCAGCAGCTTACCCGGGACAGGGAAAAGTAATGAAGCTTTCTTT.

The rearrangement links TRBV7-2 to TRBJ2-1; TRBD2 agrees at 10 bases. V was clipped by 1 base and J by 5 bases; unmatched bases: 11. Germline CDR1 is SGHTA and CDR2 is FQGNSA. The CDR3 has 18 residues. The CDR3 reads CASSLVIRTSGRNNEQFF. In DNA, the CDR3 is TGTGCCAGCAGCTTAGTAATAAGGACTAGCGGCCGTAACAATGAGCAGTTCTTC.